These T cell receptor beta chains were read from a single sample in a study of T cells after yellow fever vaccination. TCRdb itself ran the 5' RACE reads through MiXCR, one entry per CDR3 protein. The table records more than 350,000 distinct CDR3 sequences, approximately 10% of them present only once. The sample consisted of PBMCs, taken on the day of the first yellow fever vaccination. All receptors derive from a man aged 18 to 30 who received the YFV17D yellow fever vaccine. The CDR3 runs from the conserved cysteine through the conserved F or W. Each record gives: V gene, J gene, D gene, clone size, CDR3 protein, CDR3 DNA. A D gene is named only where the DNA matches it firmly. A row's size may be missing; if present it is once, few, many or a size class.

>TRBV19|TRBJ1-5|.|.
CASSILDDRSIDQPQHF
TGTGCCAGTAGTATCCTGGACGACAGGAGCATTGATCAGCCCCAGCATTTT
>TRBV5-1|TRBJ1-2|.|.
CASSLQSGVPGGYTF
TGCGCCAGCAGCTTACAGAGTGGTGTGCCAGGAGGCTACACCTTC
>TRBV5-6|TRBJ1-3|.|.
CASSLLGGYSGNTIYF
TGTGCCAGCAGCTTGTTGGGGGGCTACTCTGGAAACACCATATATTTT
>TRBV6-1|TRBJ2-2|.|few
CASSQASGVGTGELFF
TGTGCCAGCAGTCAAGCTTCAGGGGTCGGCACCGGGGAGCTGTTTTTT
>TRBV5-4|TRBJ2-7|TRBD1|.
CASSLERDRGHF
TGTGCCAGCAGCTTGGAGAGAGACAGGGGGCACTTC
>TRBV18|TRBJ2-5|.|.
CASSPTAPAGETQYF
TGTGCCAGCTCACCAACGGCTCCGGCTGGGGAGACCCAGTACTTC
>TRBV7-8|TRBJ1-5|.|few
CASTLRLAITPQHF
TGTGCCAGCACCCTCCGTCTTGCAATCACGCCCCAGCATTTT
>TRBV29-1|TRBJ1-1|TRBD1|.
CSASTGSPEAFF
TGCAGCGCCTCGACAGGGAGTCCTGAAGCTTTCTTT
>TRBV9|TRBJ2-3|TRBD2|.
CASSFGLAGSTDTQYF
TGTGCCAGCAGCTTCGGACTAGCGGGGAGCACAGATACGCAGTATTTT
>TRBV7-8|TRBJ2-1|.|.
CASSLAFRVRQFF
TGTGCCAGCAGCTTAGCGTTCAGGGTAAGGCAGTTCTTC
>TRBV10-3|TRBJ2-7|TRBD2|few
CAISGWTSGGEQYF
TGTGCCATCAGTGGATGGACTAGCGGCGGCGAGCAGTACTTC
>TRBV6-5|TRBJ1-6|.|few
CASSSDGDNSPLHF
TGTGCCAGCAGTTCCGACGGGGATAATTCACCCCTCCACTTT
>TRBV6-2/TRBV6-3|TRBJ2-1|TRBD2|many
CASSYEWSSGLNEQFF
TGTGCCAGCAGTTACGAGTGGTCTAGCGGACTCAATGAGCAGTTCTTC
>TRBV6-1|TRBJ1-6|.|many
CASTKRGAENSPLHF
TGTGCCAGCACCAAGAGGGGCGCCGAGAATTCACCCCTCCACTTT
>TRBV30|TRBJ2-1|.|few
CAWREAGSYNEQFF
TGTGCCTGGAGAGAAGCGGGCTCCTACAATGAGCAGTTCTTC
>TRBV5-6|TRBJ1-5|.|few
CASSWGPLGNQPQHF
TGTGCCAGCAGCTGGGGACCTCTTGGCAATCAGCCCCAGCATTTT
>TRBV4-1|TRBJ1-2|.|few
CTSSQVEGPYGYTF
TGCACCAGCAGCCAAGTGGAGGGTCCCTATGGCTACACCTTC
>TRBV5-1|TRBJ2-3|.|.
CASSLGPLLDTQYF
TGCGCCAGCAGCTTGGGGCCCCTCCTAGATACGCAGTATTTT
>TRBV12-3/TRBV12-4|TRBJ1-1|.|.
CASSPLTGSRTEAFF
TGTGCCAGCAGTCCGTTAACAGGGAGCAGGACTGAAGCTTTCTTT
>TRBV20-1|TRBJ2-5|.|few
CSARDHRDGVETQYF
TGCAGTGCTAGAGATCACAGGGATGGGGTGGAGACCCAGTACTTC
>TRBV7-9|TRBJ2-1|.|.
CASSLVLAGMNEQFF
TGTGCCAGCAGCTTAGTTCTGGCGGGGATGAATGAGCAGTTCTTC
>TRBV11-2|TRBJ2-5|.|few
CASSLLGTQYF
TGTGCCAGCAGCTTATTGGGGACCCAGTACTTC
>TRBV11-1|TRBJ2-1|TRBD2|few
CASSQGLAGGLSALEQFF
TGTGCCAGCAGCCAGGGACTAGCGGGGGGGCTCAGTGCGTTAGAGCAGTTCTTC
>TRBV7-9|TRBJ2-5|.|.
CASSLGRDQETQYF
TGTGCCAGCAGCTTAGGACGCGACCAAGAGACCCAGTACTTC
>TRBV7-9|TRBJ1-4|.|.
CASSLARQANEKLFF
TGTGCCAGCAGCTTAGCGAGGCAGGCTAATGAAAAACTGTTTTTT
>TRBV12-3/TRBV12-4|TRBJ1-5|.|few
CASSLPQKSNQPQHF
TGTGCCAGCAGTTTACCCCAGAAGAGCAATCAGCCCCAGCATTTT
>TRBV24-1|TRBJ1-3|.|few
CATSVASGVGNTIYF
TGTGCCACCAGTGTCGCGTCAGGGGTTGGAAACACCATATATTTT
>TRBV4-2|TRBJ2-5|.|few
CASRDGGAGPQETQYF
TGTGCCAGCAGGGACGGAGGGGCAGGCCCGCAAGAGACCCAGTACTTC
>TRBV7-7|TRBJ2-5|.|few
CASSLERPPGETQYF
TGTGCTAGCAGCTTGGAACGGCCCCCAGGGGAGACCCAGTACTTC
>TRBV12-3/TRBV12-4|TRBJ1-2|.|.
CASRPGSNYGYTF
TGTGCCAGCAGACCGGGATCTAACTATGGCTACACCTTC
>TRBV7-3|TRBJ2-1|.|few
CASSFSQANEQFF
TGTGCCAGCAGCTTCTCCCAGGCGAATGAGCAGTTCTTC